These 16 T cell receptor beta chains came from one sample sequenced in a study of T-cell memory formation after mild COVID-19. A single record per CDR3 protein comes from TCRdb applying MiXCR to the 5' RACE reads. The sample includes 150,000 to 200,000 distinct CDR3 sequences, under 14% seen only once; the top ten take roughly 3.8%. Sequenced sample: PBMCs or a T cell subset sorted from them (not recorded which). The receptors were gathered from a man younger than 35 who had mild COVID-19 (a few samples of this study predate the infection). Cell type and time point are not known.

In its sample, this clonotype was seen a few times. The genes are TRBV18 and TRBJ1-2; D remains unclear. The V gene lost 2 bases and the J gene lost 4 bases, with 11 bases spanning the gap. Germline V gene lookup returns CDR1 KGHSH and CDR2 LQKENI. This CDR3 comprises 14 residues. The CDR3 DNA sequence: TGTGCCAGCTCACCAAGGGAAGGTCGCTATGGCTACACCTTC. Amino acids: CASSPREGRYGYTF.

This sequence joins TRBV3-1 and TRBJ2-1, with no clear D. From germline, CDR1 is LGHDT and CDR2 YNNKEL (reference sequence). The CDR3 runs 14 residues. The V gene lost 1 base and the J gene lost 4 bases, with 8 bases spanning the gap. This CDR3 reads CASSQGGTYNEQFF. CDR3 bases: TGTGCCAGCAGCCAAGGGGGTACGTACAATGAGCAGTTCTTC.

V is TRBV20-1 and J is TRBJ2-7; no firm D call. Trimming took off 6 bases at V and 1 base at J, with 16 bases between the two ends. Germline loops: CDR1 DFQATT, CDR2 SNEGSKA (reference sequence). This CDR3 contains 14 residues. DNA for the CDR3: TGCAGTGCGAAAACAACAGATTTTTCCTACGAGCAGTACTTC. Translation: CSAKTTDFSYEQYF.

The V call is TRBV7-2, the J call TRBJ2-5; D is undetermined. This CDR3 has 13 residues. Looked up from germline, CDR1 is SGHTA and CDR2 is FQGNSA. Trimming shortened V by 7 bases and J by 5 bases, and 14 bases separated the two germline ends. The CDR3 coding sequence is TGTGCCAGCACCCTAGGCCCCAGGGAGACCCAGTACTTC. It codes for CASTLGPRETQYF.

There are many counts of this clonotype. The J gene is TRBJ2-3, the V gene TRBV7-3; D may correspond to TRBD1 or TRBD2 (6 bases each). Germline V gene lookup returns CDR1 SGHTA and CDR2 FQGTGA. Trimming took 8 bases from V and 3 from J, leaving 12 bases between them. The CDR3 has 13 residues. CDR3 sequence reads: CASRRGGTDTQYF. The CDR3 DNA reads as TGTGCCAGCCGCCGAGGGGGGACAGATACGCAGTATTTT.

V is TRBV7-2 and J is TRBJ2-1; no clear D. The germline V and J ends were trimmed by 1 base and 3 bases, with 7 bases remaining between them. CDR1 and CDR2 from the germline V gene are SGHTA and FQGNSA. This CDR3 is 14 amino acids long. CDR3 residues: CASSLGILYNEQFF. The CDR3 DNA is TGTGCCAGCAGCTTAGGGATACTCTACAATGAGCAGTTCTTC.

This clonotype was seen many times. The chain recombines TRBV6-6 with TRBJ1-2; a possible D gene is TRBD1 (5 bases). The germline V gene encodes CDR1 MNHNY and CDR2 SVGAGI (reference sequence). The V and J ends lost 5 bases and 3 bases respectively, with 13 bases between them. CDR3 size: 14 residues. Here the CDR3 reads CASSGTTDHYGYTF. CDR3 bases: TGTGCCAGCAGTGGGACGACGGATCACTATGGCTACACCTTC.

V is TRBV7-2 and J is TRBJ2-3; D is possibly TRBD1 (6 bases). The V end lost 4 bases, the J end lost 0 bases, and 8 bases lay between the germline ends. The germline CDR1 and CDR2 sequences are SGHTA and FQGNSA. CDR3 length: 14 residues. CDR3 coding DNA: TGTGCCAGCAGCTACAGGGCTAGCACAGATACGCAGTATTTT. Amino acid sequence: CASSYRASTDTQYF.

V is TRBV10-3 and J is TRBJ2-3; D ambiguous. This CDR3 region has 14 residues. Germline loops: CDR1 ENHRY, CDR2 SYGVKD. V dropped 6 bases and J dropped 3 bases, with 13 bases sitting between them. CDR3 in DNA: TGTGCCATCAGGAGAAGGGCGCAGACAGATACGCAGTATTTT. It yields the protein CAIRRRAQTDTQYF.

Only a few counts were recorded for this clonotype. The chain employs TRBV5-1 and TRBJ2-1; 11 bases map to TRBD1. V was pared by 3 bases and J by 7 bases, with 3 bases of the junction left unmatched. Germline V gene sequence: CDR1 SGHRS, CDR2 YFSETQ. CDR3 length: 14 amino acids. This CDR3 is CASSSDRGRNEQFF. In DNA, the CDR3 is TGCGCCAGCAGCTCGGACAGGGGGCGAAATGAGCAGTTCTTC.

The chain joins TRBV9 to TRBJ2-3; D gene ambiguous. The CDR3 has 13 amino acids. The germline V gene encodes CDR1 SGDLS and CDR2 YYNGEE. Between the trimmed V and J ends, which lost 1 base and 3 bases, there was a span of 6 bases. CDR3 bases: TGTGCCAGCAGCGTAATACAGACAGATACGCAGTATTTT. This sequence encodes CASSVIQTDTQYF.

This chain links TRBV5-4 with TRBJ2-3; no firm D call. With 0 bases removed from V and 8 bases from J, the gap between germline ends came to 10 bases. The CDR3 has 13 residues. CDR1 and CDR2 from the germline V gene are SGHNT and YYREEE (reference sequence). Written as DNA, the CDR3 is TGTGCCAGCAGCTTGGGGTCCTTGGCTACGCAGTATTTT. Translating it yields CASSLGSLATQYF.

This clonotype appeared a few times. The J gene is TRBJ1-6, the V gene TRBV7-6, with TRBD1 matching over 7 bases. V gave up 1 base and J gave up 5 bases; unmatched junction bases: 8. This CDR3 contains 17 residues. The V gene's germline CDR1 is SGHVS and CDR2 FNYEAQ. CDR3 sequence: CASSLVQMTGNNSPLHF. The CDR3 region has the DNA TGTGCCAGCAGCTTAGTCCAGATGACAGGGAATAATTCACCCCTCCACTTT.

The chain uses TRBV4-2 and TRBJ2-5; a possible D gene is TRBD1 (7 bases). V lost 2 bases and J lost 10, with 32 bases in between. Germline loops: CDR1 LGHNA, CDR2 YNFKEQ. The CDR3 has 19 residues. This CDR3 reads CASSQRILSADREAEGQYF. The CDR3 coding sequence is TGTGCCAGCAGCCAACGGATTCTTTCCGCTGACAGGGAGGCTGAGGGCCAGTACTTC.

This clonotype showed up many times. V and J are TRBV20-1 and TRBJ2-1; 8 bases line up with TRBD2. This CDR3 contains 14 residues. The germline V gene has CDR1 DFQATT and CDR2 SNEGSKA (reference sequence). The V gene end was trimmed by 5 bases and the J gene end by 6 bases; junction bases not matched to a gene: 9. The CDR3 loop is CSAPRSSGINEQFF. The CDR3 DNA reads TGCAGTGCTCCGCGGAGTAGCGGGATCAATGAGCAGTTCTTC.

V gene TRBV10-3 combines with J gene TRBJ1-6; no clear D gene. The germline gives CDR1 ENHRY, CDR2 SYGVKD. The CDR3 is 16 residues long. Trimming took 1 base from V and 3 from J, leaving 10 bases between them. CDR3 sequence: CAISEFSENYNSPLHF. In nucleotides, the CDR3 is TGTGCCATCAGTGAGTTTTCAGAAAACTATAATTCACCCCTCCACTTT.